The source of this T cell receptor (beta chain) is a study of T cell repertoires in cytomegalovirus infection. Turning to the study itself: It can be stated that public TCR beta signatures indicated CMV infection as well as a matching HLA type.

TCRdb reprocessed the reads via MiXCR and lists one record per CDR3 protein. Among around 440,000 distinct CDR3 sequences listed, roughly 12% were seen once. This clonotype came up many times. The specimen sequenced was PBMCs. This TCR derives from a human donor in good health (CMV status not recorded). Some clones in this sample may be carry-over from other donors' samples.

The CDR3 bases are TGTGCCATCAGTGAGCCCTTAGTACTCTACGAGCAGTACTTC. This encodes CAISEPLVLYEQYF. The chain carries TRBV10-3 and TRBJ2-7, with D unresolved. Trimming stripped 2 bases from V and 3 bases from J, with 11 bases between. This CDR3 has 14 residues. Germline lookup yields CDR1 ENHRY and CDR2 SYGVKD.